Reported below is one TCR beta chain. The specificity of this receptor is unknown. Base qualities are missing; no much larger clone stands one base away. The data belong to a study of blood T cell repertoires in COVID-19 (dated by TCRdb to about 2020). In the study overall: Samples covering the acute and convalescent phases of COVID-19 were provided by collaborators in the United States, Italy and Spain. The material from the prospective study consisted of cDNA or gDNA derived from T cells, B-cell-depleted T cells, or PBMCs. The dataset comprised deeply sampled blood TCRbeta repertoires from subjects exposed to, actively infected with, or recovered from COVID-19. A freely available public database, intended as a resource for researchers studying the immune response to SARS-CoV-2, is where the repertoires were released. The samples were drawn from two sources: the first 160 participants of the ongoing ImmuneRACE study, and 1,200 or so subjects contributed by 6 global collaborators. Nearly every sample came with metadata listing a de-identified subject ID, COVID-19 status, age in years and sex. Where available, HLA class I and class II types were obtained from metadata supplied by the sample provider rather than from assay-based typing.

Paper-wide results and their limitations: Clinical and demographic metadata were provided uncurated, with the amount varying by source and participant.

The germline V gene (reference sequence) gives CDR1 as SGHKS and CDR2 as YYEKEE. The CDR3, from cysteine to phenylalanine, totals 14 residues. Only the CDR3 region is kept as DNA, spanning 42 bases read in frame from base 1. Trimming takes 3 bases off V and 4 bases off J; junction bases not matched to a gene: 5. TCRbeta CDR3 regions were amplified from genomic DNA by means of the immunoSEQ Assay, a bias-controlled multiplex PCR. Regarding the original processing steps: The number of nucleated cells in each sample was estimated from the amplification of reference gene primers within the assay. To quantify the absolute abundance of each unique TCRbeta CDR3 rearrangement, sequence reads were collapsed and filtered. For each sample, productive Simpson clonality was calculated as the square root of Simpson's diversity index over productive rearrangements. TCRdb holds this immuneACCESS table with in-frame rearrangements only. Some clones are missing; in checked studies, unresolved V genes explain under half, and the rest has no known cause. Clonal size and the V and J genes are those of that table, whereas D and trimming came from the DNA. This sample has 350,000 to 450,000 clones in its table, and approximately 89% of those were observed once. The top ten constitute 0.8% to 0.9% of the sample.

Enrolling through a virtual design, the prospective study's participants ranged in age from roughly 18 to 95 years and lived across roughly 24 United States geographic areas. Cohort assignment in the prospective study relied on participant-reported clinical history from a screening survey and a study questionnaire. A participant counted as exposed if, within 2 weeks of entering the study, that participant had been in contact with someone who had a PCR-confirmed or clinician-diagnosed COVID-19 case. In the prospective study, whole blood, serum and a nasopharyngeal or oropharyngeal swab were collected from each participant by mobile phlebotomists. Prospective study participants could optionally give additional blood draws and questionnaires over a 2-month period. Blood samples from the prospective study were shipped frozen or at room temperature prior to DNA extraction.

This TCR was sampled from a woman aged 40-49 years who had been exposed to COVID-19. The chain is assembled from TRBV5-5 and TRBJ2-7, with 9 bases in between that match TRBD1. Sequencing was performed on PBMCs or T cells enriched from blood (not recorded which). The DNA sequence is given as TGTGCCAGCAGCTGGGACAGGGTAACGTACGAGCAGTACTTC. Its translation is CASSWDRVTYEQYF.